These 22 T cell receptor beta chains share one sample of origin, sequenced in a study of identical twins. TCRdb called the 5' RACE reads again in MiXCR, with one record for every CDR3 protein. The sample has some 570,000 distinct CDR3 sequences, 20% to 25% seen once. Another study also made use of these data, one on yellow fever vaccine responses in identical twins.

The sample was CD4+ T cells sorted from blood. Receptor source: a woman between 18 and 29 years old in good health.

The chain has TRBV2 and TRBJ2-5; TRBD2 aligns across 8 bases. Germline CDR1 is SNHLY and CDR2 is FYNNEI. V shed 1 base, J shed 6 bases, and the junction held 4 bases outside the gene matches. CDR3 length equals 14 residues. CDR3 DNA sequence: TGTGCCAGCAGTGAAGACGGTAGCGGGAAGACCCAGTACTTC. Translation: CASSEDGSGKTQYF.

The chain is built from TRBV7-9 and TRBJ1-6; 9 bases agree with TRBD1. This CDR3 is 16 amino acids long. Germline values: CDR1 SEHNR, CDR2 FQNEAQ (reference sequence). V lost 0 bases to trimming and J lost 7 bases; unmatched junction nucleotides: 4. The CDR3 here is CASSLAPGQGNSPLHF. The CDR3 coding sequence is TGTGCCAGCAGCTTAGCGCCGGGACAGGGAAATTCACCCCTCCACTTT.

This rearrangement joins TRBV5-1 to TRBJ2-3; 8 nucleotides match TRBD1. The CDR3 spans 17 residues. V lost 3 bases and J lost 6; bases outside the gene matches: 15. CDR1 is SGHRS, CDR2 YFSETQ, per germline. The CDR3 region is CASSSRGTGNGWDTQYF. Written as DNA, the CDR3 is TGCGCCAGCAGCTCCCGCGGGACAGGCAATGGGTGGGATACGCAGTATTTT.

The rearrangement uses TRBV28 and TRBJ2-2; D remains unclear. The V and J ends lost 6 bases and 4 bases respectively, with 9 bases between them. CDR1 and CDR2 (germline): MDHEN, SYDVKM. CDR3 length equals 13 residues. CDR3 sequence reads: CASRDRFTGELFF. The CDR3 DNA reads as TGTGCCAGCAGGGACCGCTTCACCGGGGAGCTGTTTTTT.

The chain joins TRBV5-1 to TRBJ1-1; 9 bases map to TRBD1. Germline-derived CDR1 and CDR2 are SGHRS and YFSETQ. V dropped 4 bases and J dropped 1; count of bases not matched to a gene: 5. The CDR3 extends over 15 amino acids. CDR3 nucleotides: TGCGCCAGCAGCCTGTGGACAGGGGAGAACACTGAAGCTTTCTTT. Protein: CASSLWTGENTEAFF.

This clonotype was seen more than once but under ten times. The gene calls are TRBV5-1 and TRBJ2-1; unclear D gene. The CDR3 length is 14 residues. V was shortened by 0 bases and J by 8 bases, with 12 bases between the two germline ends. Germline CDR1 reads SGHRS; CDR2 reads YFSETQ. CDR3 loop: CASSLGSPRDEQFF. DNA for the CDR3: TGCGCCAGCAGCTTGGGGAGCCCCCGGGATGAGCAGTTCTTC.

This clonotype was detected only a few times. V usage is TRBV5-1 and J usage is TRBJ2-2, with 7 positions matching TRBD1. The germline gives CDR1 SGHRS, CDR2 YFSETQ. The CDR3 consists of 16 residues. The junction had 6 bases not matched to a gene; V was cut back by 3 bases and J by 1 base. DNA of the CDR3: TGCGCCAGCAGCTGGAGGAGACAGGGGAACACCGGGGAGCTGTTTTTT. Protein product: CASSWRRQGNTGELFF.

V and J are TRBV5-1 and TRBJ1-5, with a possible D match to TRBD1 (5 bases). The germline V gene has CDR1 SGHRS and CDR2 YFSETQ. V lost 2 bases, J lost 7 bases, and 10 bases lay in between. CDR3 length equals 13 residues. The CDR3 DNA sequence: TGCGCCAGCAGCTTTGGGGAGGGGCAGCCCCAGCATTTT. Translated, it gives CASSFGEGQPQHF.

This chain connects TRBV7-9 to TRBJ2-2, with 11 bases matching TRBD2. CDR3 length: 15 amino acids. Germline trimming cut 10 bases from V and 2 bases from J; bases unmatched to any gene: 6. Germline CDR1 SEHNR, CDR2 FQNEAQ (reference sequence). CDR3 sequence: CAIPGLADNTGELFF. In nucleotides, the CDR3 is TGTGCCATCCCGGGACTAGCGGATAACACCGGGGAGCTGTTTTTT.

The chain has TRBV11-2 and TRBJ2-1; 10 nucleotides match TRBD2. Per germline, CDR1 SGHAT and CDR2 FQNNGV. The CDR3 is made up of 18 amino acids. V shed 2 bases, J shed 4 bases, and the junction held 11 bases outside the gene matches. The CDR3 sequence is CASSLRGWLAGDYNEQFF. The CDR3 coding sequence is TGTGCCAGCAGCTTAAGGGGTTGGCTAGCGGGGGATTACAATGAGCAGTTCTTC.

V usage is TRBV28 and J usage is TRBJ2-7; 7 bases are shared with TRBD2. CDR1 is MDHEN, CDR2 SYDVKM, per germline. This CDR3 is 13 amino acids long. Trimming took 6 bases from V and 6 from J; bases not matched to a gene: 8. The CDR3 bases are TGTGCCAGCAGGGGGGGGGTTCCTCTCGAGCAGTACTTC. Translated: CASRGGVPLEQYF.

This clonotype was seen a handful of times. The chain joins TRBV20-1 to TRBJ2-3, with D maybe TRBD1 (6 bases). This CDR3 is 15 amino acids long. Germline V gene sequence: CDR1 DFQATT, CDR2 SNEGSKA (reference sequence). V was clipped by 1 base and J by 2 bases, with 13 bases between them. The DNA of the CDR3 is TGCAGTGCTAGAGGGTCCAGGGGAAACACAGATACGCAGTATTTT. Its protein is CSARGSRGNTDTQYF.

The chain joins TRBV11-2 to TRBJ2-3, with a possible D match to TRBD2 (5 bases). Per germline, CDR1 SGHAT and CDR2 FQNNGV. Trimming left V 5 bases short and J 5 bases short, with 14 bases between. The CDR3 extends over 14 amino acids. As DNA, the CDR3 is TGTGCCAGCAGCCGGGATAGTGGGAAAGATACGCAGTATTTT. This codes for CASSRDSGKDTQYF.

The chain combines TRBV7-6 with TRBJ2-2, with TRBD1 as a possible D gene (6 bases). Trimming shortened V by 3 bases and J by 4 bases, and 15 bases separated the two germline ends. The CDR3 extends over 16 amino acids. Germline V gives CDR1 SGHVS, CDR2 FNYEAQ. The CDR3 protein is CASSFIVQGSTGELFF. In nucleotides, the CDR3 is TGTGCCAGCAGCTTTATCGTTCAGGGGAGCACCGGGGAGCTGTTTTTT. Full variable domain (rest looked up from reference TRBV7-6 and TRBJ2-2): GAGVSQSPRYKVTKRGQDVALRCDPISGHVSLYWYRQALGQGPEFLTYFNYEAQQDKSGLPNDRFSAERPEGSISTLTIQRTEQRDSAMYRCASSFIVQGSTGELFFGEGSRLTVL.

This clonotype was seen only a few times. This rearrangement joins TRBV12-3 or TRBV12-4 to TRBJ2-2; 9 bases are shared with TRBD1. The CDR3 loop spans 15 amino acids. V shed 6 bases, J shed 4 bases, and the junction held 6 bases outside the gene matches. For the CDR3, the DNA is TGTGCCAGCAGGCCGGGACAGGGATCCACCGGGGAGCTGTTTTTT. It specifies CASRPGQGSTGELFF.

The rearrangement joins TRBV4-1 to TRBJ1-2; TRBD1 is a possible D gene (6 bases). Trimming took off 0 bases at V and 8 bases at J, with 16 bases between the two ends. The CDR3 has 15 amino acids. Germline V gene lookup returns CDR1 MGHRA and CDR2 YSYEKL. Here the CDR3 reads CASSQEGIGGWGYTF. Here the CDR3 DNA reads TGCGCCAGCAGCCAAGAGGGGATCGGGGGCTGGGGCTACACCTTC.

The chain carries TRBV20-1 and TRBJ2-3; TRBD2 agrees at 8 bases. Per the germline V gene, CDR1 is DFQATT and CDR2 is SNEGSKA (reference sequence). This CDR3 is 13 amino acids long. J was trimmed by 1 base and V by 3 bases; bases with no gene match: 0. The CDR3, as DNA: TGCAGTGCTAGGCGGGAGGGCACAGATACGCAGTATTTT. This encodes CSARREGTDTQYF.

The sample holds a few counts of this clonotype. The CDR3 loop is CASSLIEPEQYF. CDR3 bases: TGTGCCAGCAGCTTAATCGAACCCGAGCAGTACTTC. V gene TRBV7-8 combines with J gene TRBJ2-7; D not certain. CDR3 length: 12 amino acids. V was shortened by 2 bases and J by 6 bases, with 8 bases between the two germline ends. CDR1 SGHVS and CDR2 FQNEAQ come from the germline V gene. Full variable domain (rest looked up from reference TRBV7-8 and TRBJ2-7): GAGVSQSPRYKVAKRGQDVALRCDPISGHVSLFWYQQALGQGPEFLTYFQNEAQLDKSGLPSDRFFAERPEGSVSTLKIQRTQQEDSAVYLCASSLIEPEQYFGPGTRLTVT.

The chain couples TRBV12-3 or TRBV12-4 to TRBJ1-1; 8 bases align to TRBD1. The ends lost 5 bases at V and 10 bases at J; junction bases unmatched: 6. This CDR3 spans 12 amino acids. The CDR3 region is CASSLGRGRAFF. The CDR3, as DNA: TGTGCCAGCAGTCTCGGCAGGGGGCGAGCTTTCTTT.

This chain connects TRBV21-1 to TRBJ2-7. TRBV21-1 is designated a pseudogene. The CDR3 loop spans 10 amino acids. Here the CDR3 DNA reads TGTGCCAGCAGCAAAGGGGAGCAGTACGTC. This gives the protein CASSKGEQYV.

This chain uses TRBV12-3 or TRBV12-4 with TRBJ2-1, with 8 nucleotides matching TRBD2. Unmatched junction bases numbered 9, after V lost 4 bases and J lost 4 bases. This CDR3 comprises 16 residues. The CDR3 DNA is TGTGCCAGCAGTTCAATTAGCGGGAATGGTTACAATGAGCAGTTCTTC. This gives the protein CASSSISGNGYNEQFF.

The gene calls are TRBV10-3 and TRBJ2-4; 13 nucleotides match TRBD2. Germline CDR1 ENHRY, CDR2 SYGVKD. CDR3 length: 19 residues. With V trimmed by 2 bases and J by 3 bases, 10 bases remained unmatched. The CDR3 loop reads CAISETSGRAGFDKNIQYF. DNA of the CDR3: TGTGCCATCAGTGAGACTAGCGGGAGGGCCGGATTTGACAAAAACATTCAGTACTTC.